A single sample gave rise to the 23 T cell receptor beta chains below, sequenced in a study of shared clonotypes between healthy human individuals. Assay: immunoSEQ multiplex PCR; the TCRdb copy retains only in-frame clones and omits some. Of millions of clones listed, about 95% were seen once; the top ten hold 0.9% to 1.3%. Positively selected for CCR7, the CD45RO-negative cells used as naive CD8 cells excluded terminally differentiated effector memory CD45RA+ cells. Sequencing was carried out using naive CD8+ T cells sorted from blood. These receptors were obtained from a man younger than 30 in good health.

The chain links TRBV28 to TRBJ1-4; D may be TRBD1 (5 bases). Germline values: CDR1 MDHEN, CDR2 SYDVKM. The CDR3 has 14 residues. V was pared by 2 bases and J by 3 bases, with 7 bases between. CDR3 nucleotide sequence: TGTGCCAGCAGTTTAGGGGGGGCTAATGAAAAACTGTTTTTT. It encodes CASSLGGANEKLFF. Full variable domain (outside the CDR3, taken from reference TRBV28 and TRBJ1-4): DVKVTQSSRYLVKRTGEKVFLECVQDMDHENMFWYRQDPGLGLRLIYFSYDVKMKEKGDIPEGYSVSREKKERFSLILESASTNQTSMYLCASSLGGANEKLFFGSGTQLSVL.

As regards this clone: This same CDR3 is encoded by further DNA sequences in the sample. The gene calls are TRBV19 and TRBJ1-1, with no clear D. Germline V gene lookup returns CDR1 LNHDA and CDR2 SQIVND (reference sequence). This CDR3 is 11 amino acids long. V was pared by 4 bases and J by 4 bases, with 4 bases between. The CDR3 sequence: CASSTPTEAFF. The CDR3 nucleotides read TGTGCCAGTAGTACCCCCACTGAAGCTTTCTTT.

Here the CDR3 reads CASSLEPGSMNTEAFF. DNA of the CDR3: TGTGCCAGCAGCTTGGAACCGGGGAGCATGAACACTGAAGCTTTCTTT. The chain recombines TRBV7-6 with TRBJ1-1, with unresolved D. V was pared by 3 bases and J by 0 bases, with 14 bases between. Germline V gene sequence: CDR1 SGHVS, CDR2 FNYEAQ. This CDR3 is built from 16 residues.

This chain joins TRBV25-1 and TRBJ1-6, with D perhaps TRBD1 (5 bases). V lost 0 bases, J lost 9 bases, and 6 bases lay in between. The germline gives CDR1 MGHDK, CDR2 SYGVNS. The CDR3 covers 13 residues. The DNA for the CDR3 is TGTGCCAGCAGTGAATATAGGGGTTCACCCCTCCACTTT. Its translation: CASSEYRGSPLHF. The full variable domain, completed using reference TRBV25-1 and TRBJ1-6, is EADIYQTPRYLVIGTGKKITLECSQTMGHDKMYWYQQDPGMELHLIHYSYGVNSTEKGDLSSESTVSRIRTEHFPLTLESARPSHTSQYLCASSEYRGSPLHFGNGTRLTVT.

V and J are TRBV6-1 and TRBJ2-2; weak D call: TRBD1 (5 bases). The V gene's germline CDR1 is MNHNS and CDR2 SASEGT. The CDR3 covers 16 residues. Trimming left V 2 bases short and J 1 base short, with 11 bases between. CDR3 sequence: CASSEFLGENTGELFF. The CDR3 nucleotides read TGTGCCAGCAGTGAATTCTTAGGGGAGAACACCGGGGAGCTGTTTTTT.

The rearrangement joins TRBV10-1 to TRBJ2-7; 12 bases match TRBD2. The germline V gene encodes CDR1 WNHNN and CDR2 SYGVQD (reference sequence). V trimming: 6 bases; J trimming: 6 bases; junction bases outside the gene matches: 24. This CDR3 contains 20 residues. The CDR3 DNA sequence: TGCGCCAGCAGCTTTATTCTTATTTTGACTAGCGGGAGAAATACGGTCGAGCAGTACTTC. This translates into CASSFILILTSGRNTVEQYF.

The chain combines TRBV27 with TRBJ2-5; no firm D call. Trimming cost V 4 bases and J 5 bases, with 17 bases left between them. CDR3 size: 15 residues. Germline V gives CDR1 MNHEY, CDR2 SMNVEV (reference sequence). The CDR3 is CASSSGFLNRETQYF. CDR3 in DNA: TGTGCCAGCAGTTCCGGGTTCTTAAACCGGGAGACCCAGTACTTC.

As for this clone: The sample contains more than one DNA sequence encoding this CDR3. This chain links TRBV6-1 with TRBJ2-7, with 8 bases lining up with TRBD1. This CDR3 has 15 residues. Germline V gene lookup returns CDR1 MNHNS and CDR2 SASEGT. V lost 0 bases to trimming and J lost 3 bases; unmatched junction nucleotides: 4. The CDR3 bases are TGTGCCAGCAGTGAAGCTTTAGACAGGGGCTACGAGCAGTACTTC. Protein sequence: CASSEALDRGYEQYF.

The chain uses TRBV29-1 and TRBJ1-5, with 9 nucleotides matching TRBD1. The CDR3 is 14 amino acids. V gave up 5 bases and J gave up 3 bases; unmatched junction bases: 5. The V gene's germline CDR1 is SQVTM and CDR2 ANQGSEA. The CDR3 DNA is TGCAGCGTTCCCGGGACAGGGCTCAATCAGCCCCAGCATTTT. This codes for CSVPGTGLNQPQHF.

This chain links TRBV29-1 with TRBJ1-1, with 9 bases lining up with TRBD1. In germline, CDR1 is SQVTM, CDR2 ANQGSEA. The CDR3 is made up of 12 amino acids. The CDR3 spells CHATGGLTEAFF. The CDR3 nucleotides read TGCCACGCTACAGGGGGCTTGACTGAAGCTTTCTTT.

This rearrangement joins TRBV14 to TRBJ1-2; the D is unclear. The CDR3 has 13 residues. The ends were cut back, 4 bases at V and 1 base at J, with 7 bases in the middle. CDR1 is SGHDN, CDR2 FVKESK, per germline. The CDR3 reads CASSPTDNYGYTF. The CDR3 nucleotides read TGTGCCAGCAGCCCGACGGATAACTATGGCTACACCTTC.

The DNA of the CDR3 is TGTGCCAGCAGGATGGTGGGGGGTCTGGCAGATACGCAGTATTTT. Its translation: CASRMVGGLADTQYF. The chain joins TRBV5-4 to TRBJ2-3; D perhaps matches TRBD2 (6 bases). The germline CDR1 and CDR2 sequences are SGHNT and YYREEE (reference sequence). V shed 5 bases and J shed 4 bases, with 17 bases lying between them. The CDR3 is made up of 15 amino acids.

V and J are TRBV9 and TRBJ1-6; no clear D. CDR1 SGDLS and CDR2 YYNGEE come from the germline V gene. The CDR3 sequence is 15 residues long. V lost 5 bases and J lost 1, with 10 bases in between. The CDR3 DNA reads TGTGCCAGCAGTGAGGACTATTCCTATAATTCACCCCTCCACTTT. It codes for CASSEDYSYNSPLHF.

This clone was seen a few times. The V call is TRBV4-2, the J call TRBJ2-2; maybe TRBD2 (5 bases). CDR1 is LGHNA and CDR2 is YNFKEQ in the germline V gene. Trimming pared 0 bases from V and 6 bases from J, leaving 20 bases between. The CDR3 loop spans 18 amino acids. CDR3 loop: CASSQEFTAGGVAGELFF. For the CDR3, the DNA is TGTGCCAGCAGCCAAGAATTTACGGCAGGAGGTGTAGCCGGGGAGCTGTTTTTT.

In its sample, this clone was seen once. V and J are TRBV29-1 and TRBJ2-7; D is perhaps TRBD1 or TRBD2 (5 bases each). This CDR3 has 13 residues. The V gene lost 5 bases and the J gene lost 0 bases, with 11 bases spanning the gap. The germline gives CDR1 SQVTM, CDR2 ANQGSEA. This CDR3 reads CSVWGPSSYEQYF. CDR3 nucleotides: TGCAGCGTTTGGGGACCGAGCTCCTACGAGCAGTACTTC.

This chain joins TRBV5-1 and TRBJ2-3, with a weak D call TRBD2 (6 bases). This CDR3 has 15 amino acids. Germline CDR1 SGHRS, CDR2 YFSETQ. V lost 0 bases and J 3 bases, leaving 11 bases between the germline ends. The CDR3 spells CASSLELAVTDTQYF. DNA for the CDR3: TGCGCCAGCAGCTTGGAGTTAGCGGTTACAGATACGCAGTATTTT.

The chain recombines TRBV27 with TRBJ2-2, with 7 bases lining up with TRBD1. CDR1 and CDR2 (germline): MNHEY, SMNVEV (reference sequence). This CDR3 region has 13 residues. Unmatched junction bases numbered 4, after V lost 6 bases and J lost 6 bases. CDR3: CASRDRAAGELFF. CDR3 nucleotide sequence: TGTGCCAGCAGAGACAGGGCTGCCGGGGAGCTGTTTTTT.

The gene calls are TRBV6-5 and TRBJ2-5; 8 bases agree with TRBD1. Germline V gene data show CDR1 as MNHEY and CDR2 as SVGAGI. This CDR3 has 16 amino acids. J lost 4 bases, V lost 2 bases, and 9 bases had no gene match. This chain's CDR3 is CASSYRTGGSIETQYF. The CDR3 region has the DNA TGTGCCAGCAGTTACCGTACAGGGGGGAGTATAGAGACCCAGTACTTC.

The chain uses TRBV4-3 and TRBJ2-7; D remains ambiguous. Trimming left V 0 bases short and J 3 bases short, with 12 bases between. Per the germline V gene, CDR1 is LGHNA and CDR2 is YSLEER. This CDR3 comprises 15 residues. The CDR3 nucleotides are TGCGCCAGCAGCCAAGATCGGGTAGTCCACTACGAGCAGTACTTC. Translation gives CASSQDRVVHYEQYF.

This chain connects TRBV4-3 to TRBJ2-1, with D perhaps TRBD2 (5 bases). The CDR3 is made up of 17 amino acids. The V and J ends lost 0 bases and 4 bases respectively, with 16 bases between them. CDR1 and CDR2 (germline): LGHNA, YSLEER. The CDR3 is CASSQDSEAEEYNEQFF. CDR3 bases: TGCGCCAGCAGCCAAGATTCGGAAGCGGAGGAGTACAATGAGCAGTTCTTC.

This clone has just one count. The V and J genes are TRBV19 and TRBJ2-7; no definite D call. V lost 3 bases, J lost 6 bases, and 18 bases lay in between. The germline V gene encodes CDR1 LNHDA and CDR2 SQIVND (reference sequence). The CDR3 spans 15 residues. In nucleotides, the CDR3 is TGTGCCAGTAGTATCGACCTGGGCGGTTCGGGCGAGCAGTACTTC. Translated: CASSIDLGGSGEQYF.

The chain uses TRBV28 and TRBJ1-5; D gene unclear. This CDR3 is 13 amino acids long. The V and J ends lost 8 bases and 4 bases respectively, with 12 bases between them. Germline-derived CDR1 and CDR2 are MDHEN and SYDVKM. CDR3 in amino acids: CASEQGMNQPQHF. Written as DNA, the CDR3 is TGTGCCAGCGAGCAAGGGATGAATCAGCCCCAGCATTTT.

Worth noting for this clone: Distinct nucleotide sequences in the sample also encode this CDR3. The rearrangement joins TRBV13 to TRBJ1-3, with D uncertain. The CDR3 has 13 amino acids. Germline CDR1 PRHDT, CDR2 FYEKMQ (reference sequence). The germline V and J ends were trimmed by 0 bases and 4 bases, with 4 bases remaining between them. The DNA for the CDR3 is TGTGCCAGCAGCTTAGGTGCAGGAAACACCATATATTTT. It yields the protein CASSLGAGNTIYF. Together with reference TRBV13 and TRBJ1-3, the CDR3 gives the full variable domain: AAGVIQSPRHLIKEKRETATLKCYPIPRHDTVYWYQQGPGQDPQFLISFYEKMQSDKGSIPDRFSAQQFSDYHSELNMSSLELGDSALYFCASSLGAGNTIYFGEGSWLTVV.